This T cell receptor beta chain was sequenced for a study of T cells in Graves' hyperthyroidism and ophthalmopathy. Study-wide results and caveats: The blood repertoire included most of the expanded thyroid clonotypes above 0.001.

Points on this clonotype: The antigen is not known.

The germline gives CDR1 MNHEY, CDR2 SVGEGT. There are 13 residues in the CDR3. Deletions cut 10 bases from V and 8 bases from J, with 21 bases between. Amplified TCR beta CDR3 regions derived from RNA transcripts. Using the HTBI primer set, a first-round RT-PCR was run on the TCR CDR3. TCRdb redid the calling of the multiplex PCR reads with MiXCR, one entry per CDR3 protein. The table shows around 300,000 distinct CDR3 sequences, with about 13% occurring only once. The sequenced sample consisted of blood. The TCR sequence derives from a woman aged 40 to 50 with Graves' hyperthyroidism. The V gene is TRBV6-2 or TRBV6-3, the J gene TRBJ2-7; D not certain. The chain's CDR3 is CAIKDLANMKQYF. The CDR3 bases are TGTGCCATCAAGGACCTGGCTAATATGAAGCAGTACTTC.